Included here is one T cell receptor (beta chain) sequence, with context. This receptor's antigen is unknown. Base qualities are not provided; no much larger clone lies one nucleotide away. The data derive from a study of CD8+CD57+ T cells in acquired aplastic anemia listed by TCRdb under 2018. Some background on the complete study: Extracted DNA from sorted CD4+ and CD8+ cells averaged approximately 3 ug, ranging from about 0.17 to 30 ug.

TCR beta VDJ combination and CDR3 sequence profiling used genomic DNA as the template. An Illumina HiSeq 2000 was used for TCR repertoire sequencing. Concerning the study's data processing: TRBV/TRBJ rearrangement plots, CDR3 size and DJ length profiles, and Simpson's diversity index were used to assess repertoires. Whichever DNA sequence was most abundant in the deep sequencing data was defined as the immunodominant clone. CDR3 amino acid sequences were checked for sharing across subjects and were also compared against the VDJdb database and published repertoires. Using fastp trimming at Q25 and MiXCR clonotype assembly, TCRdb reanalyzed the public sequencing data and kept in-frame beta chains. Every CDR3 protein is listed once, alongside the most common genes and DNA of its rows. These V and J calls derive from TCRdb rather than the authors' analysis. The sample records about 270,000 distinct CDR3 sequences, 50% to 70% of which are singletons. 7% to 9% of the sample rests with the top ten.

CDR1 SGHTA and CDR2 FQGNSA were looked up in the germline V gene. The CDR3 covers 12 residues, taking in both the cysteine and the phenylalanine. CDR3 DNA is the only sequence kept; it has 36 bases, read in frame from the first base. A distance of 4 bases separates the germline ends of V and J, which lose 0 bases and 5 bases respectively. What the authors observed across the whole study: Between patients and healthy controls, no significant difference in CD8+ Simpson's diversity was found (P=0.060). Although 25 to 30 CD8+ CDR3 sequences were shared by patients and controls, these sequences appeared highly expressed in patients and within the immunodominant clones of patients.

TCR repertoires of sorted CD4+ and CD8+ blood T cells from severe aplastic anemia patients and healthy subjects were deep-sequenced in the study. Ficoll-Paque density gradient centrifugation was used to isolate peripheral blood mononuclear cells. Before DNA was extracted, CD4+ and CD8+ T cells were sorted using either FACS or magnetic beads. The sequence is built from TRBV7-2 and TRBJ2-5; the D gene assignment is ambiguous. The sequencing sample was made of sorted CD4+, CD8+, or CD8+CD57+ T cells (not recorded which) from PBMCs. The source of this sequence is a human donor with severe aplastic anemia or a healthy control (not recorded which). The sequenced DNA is TGTGCCAGCAGCTTAGCGTTTGAGACCCAGTACTTC. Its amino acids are CASSLAFETQYF.